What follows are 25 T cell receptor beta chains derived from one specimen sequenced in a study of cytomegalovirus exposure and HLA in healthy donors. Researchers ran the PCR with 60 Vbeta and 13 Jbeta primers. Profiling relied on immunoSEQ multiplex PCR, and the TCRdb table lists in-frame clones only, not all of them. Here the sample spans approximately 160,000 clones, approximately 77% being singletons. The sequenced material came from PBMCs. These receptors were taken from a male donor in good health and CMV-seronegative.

The CDR3 is CASSPRGGRGETQYF. The CDR3 DNA sequence: TGTGCCAGCAGCCCTAGGGGGGGGAGGGGAGAGACCCAGTACTTC. V and J are TRBV7-2 and TRBJ2-5; D is possibly TRBD2 (7 bases). Germline loops: CDR1 SGHTA, CDR2 FQGNSA. Deletions cut 5 bases from V and 4 bases from J, with 17 bases between. This CDR3 comprises 15 residues. The variable domain in full, completed from reference TRBV7-2 and TRBJ2-5, reads GAGVSQSPSNKVTEKGKDVELRCDPISGHTALYWYRQSLGQGLEFLIYFQGNSAPDKSGLPSDRFSAERTGGSVSTLTIQRTQQEDSAVYLCASSPRGGRGETQYFGPGTRLLVL.

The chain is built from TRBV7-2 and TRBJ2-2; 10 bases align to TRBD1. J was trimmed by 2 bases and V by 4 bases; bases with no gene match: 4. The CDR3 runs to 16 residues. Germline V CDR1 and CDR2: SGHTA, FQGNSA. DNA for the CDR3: TGTGCCAGCAGCTCCCGGACAGGGGGAAACACCGGGGAGCTGTTTTTT. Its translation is CASSSRTGGNTGELFF.

CDR3 sequence (DNA): TGTGCCAGTAGTAATGGCGTAGCAGAAACCTACGAGCAGTACTTC. The encoded protein is CASSNGVAETYEQYF. The genes are TRBV19 and TRBJ2-7; D is uncertain. In germline, CDR1 is LNHDA, CDR2 SQIVND (reference sequence). The CDR3 contains 15 residues. Trimming removed 4 bases at V and 2 bases at J, with 15 bases between.

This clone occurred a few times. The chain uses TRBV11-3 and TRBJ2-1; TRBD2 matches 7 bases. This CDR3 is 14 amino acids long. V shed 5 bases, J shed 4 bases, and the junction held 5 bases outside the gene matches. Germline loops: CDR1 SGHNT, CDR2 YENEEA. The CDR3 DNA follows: TGTGCCAGCAGCCAGAGCGGGGCGTACAATGAGCAGTTCTTC. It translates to CASSQSGAYNEQFF.

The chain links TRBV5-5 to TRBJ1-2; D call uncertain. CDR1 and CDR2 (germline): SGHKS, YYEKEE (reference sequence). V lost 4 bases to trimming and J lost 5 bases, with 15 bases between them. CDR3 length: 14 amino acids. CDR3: CASSNGRVRYGYTF. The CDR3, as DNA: TGTGCCAGCAGCAACGGCCGGGTGCGGTATGGCTACACCTTC.

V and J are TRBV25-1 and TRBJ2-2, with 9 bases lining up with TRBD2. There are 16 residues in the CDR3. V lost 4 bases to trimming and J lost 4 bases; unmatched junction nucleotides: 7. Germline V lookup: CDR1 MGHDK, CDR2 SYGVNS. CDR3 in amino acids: CASSAVAGEGTGELFF. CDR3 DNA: TGTGCCAGCAGTGCAGTAGCGGGAGAGGGCACCGGGGAGCTGTTTTTT.

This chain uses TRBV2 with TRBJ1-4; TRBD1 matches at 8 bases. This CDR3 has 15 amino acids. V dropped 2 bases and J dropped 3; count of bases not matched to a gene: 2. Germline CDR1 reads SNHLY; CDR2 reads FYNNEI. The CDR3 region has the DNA TGTGCCAGCAGTGAACAGGGGGCGGCTAATGAAAAACTGTTTTTT. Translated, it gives CASSEQGAANEKLFF.

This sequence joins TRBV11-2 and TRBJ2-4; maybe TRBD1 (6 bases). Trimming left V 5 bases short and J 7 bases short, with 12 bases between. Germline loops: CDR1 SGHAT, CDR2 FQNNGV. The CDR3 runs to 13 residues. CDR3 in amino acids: CASSTGRGNIQYF. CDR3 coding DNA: TGTGCCAGCAGCACCGGAAGGGGGAACATTCAGTACTTC.

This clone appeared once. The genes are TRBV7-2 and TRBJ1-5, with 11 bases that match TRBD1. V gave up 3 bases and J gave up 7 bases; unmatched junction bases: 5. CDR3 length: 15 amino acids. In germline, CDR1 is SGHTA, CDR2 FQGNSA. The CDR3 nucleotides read TGTGCCAGCAGCTTTCGGACAGGGGGCGTCCAGCCCCAGCATTTT. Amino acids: CASSFRTGGVQPQHF.

CDR3 amino acids: CASSAKGAGETQYF. Written as DNA, the CDR3 is TGTGCCAGCAGCGCAAAGGGGGCCGGAGAGACCCAGTACTTC. V and J are TRBV7-9 and TRBJ2-5; 7 bases fit TRBD1. CDR1 is SEHNR, CDR2 FQNEAQ, per germline (reference sequence). The CDR3 is made up of 14 amino acids. The V gene end was trimmed by 5 bases and the J gene end by 4 bases; junction bases not matched to a gene: 7.

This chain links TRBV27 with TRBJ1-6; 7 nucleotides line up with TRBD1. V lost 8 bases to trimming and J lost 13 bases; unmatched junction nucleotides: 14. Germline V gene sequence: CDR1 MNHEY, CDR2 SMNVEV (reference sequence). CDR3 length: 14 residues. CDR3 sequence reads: CASSSDRAIGPLHF. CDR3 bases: TGTGCCAGCTCGAGTGACAGGGCGATAGGGCCCCTCCACTTT.

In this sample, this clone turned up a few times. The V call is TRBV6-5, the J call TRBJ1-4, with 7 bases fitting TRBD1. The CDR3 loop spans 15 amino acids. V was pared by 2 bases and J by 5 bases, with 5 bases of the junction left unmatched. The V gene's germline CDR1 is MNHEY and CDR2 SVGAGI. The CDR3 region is CASSYGQAGNEKLFF. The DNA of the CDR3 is TGTGCCAGCAGTTACGGACAGGCGGGGAATGAAAAACTGTTTTTT.

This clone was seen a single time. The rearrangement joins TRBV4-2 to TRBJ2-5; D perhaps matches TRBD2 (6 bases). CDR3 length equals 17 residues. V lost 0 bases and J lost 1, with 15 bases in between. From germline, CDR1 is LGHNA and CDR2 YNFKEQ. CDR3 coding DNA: TGTGCCAGCAGCCAAGATATCGCTTTGGGGGGCCAAGAGACCCAGTACTTC. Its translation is CASSQDIALGGQETQYF.

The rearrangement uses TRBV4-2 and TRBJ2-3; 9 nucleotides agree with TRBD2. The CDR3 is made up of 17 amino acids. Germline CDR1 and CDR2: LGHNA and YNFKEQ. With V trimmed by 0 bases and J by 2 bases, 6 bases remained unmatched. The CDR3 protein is CASSQDASGMVTDTQYF. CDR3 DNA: TGTGCCAGCAGCCAAGATGCTAGCGGGATGGTCACAGATACGCAGTATTTT.

The CDR3 region is CASSSREGRAEAFF. The CDR3 coding sequence is TGTGCCAGCAGTTCCAGGGAGGGAAGAGCTGAAGCTTTCTTT. The gene calls are TRBV6-5 and TRBJ1-1; TRBD1 might be the D (5 bases). The CDR3 sequence is 14 residues long. Germline CDR1 MNHEY, CDR2 SVGAGI. Trimming removed 4 bases from V and 6 bases from J, with 15 bases in between.

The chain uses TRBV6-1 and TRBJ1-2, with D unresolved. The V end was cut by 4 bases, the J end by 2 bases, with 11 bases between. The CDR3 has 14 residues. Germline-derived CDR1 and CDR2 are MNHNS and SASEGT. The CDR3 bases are TGTGCCAGCAGTGCCGGGGTCGCCAACTATGGCTACACCTTC. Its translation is CASSAGVANYGYTF.

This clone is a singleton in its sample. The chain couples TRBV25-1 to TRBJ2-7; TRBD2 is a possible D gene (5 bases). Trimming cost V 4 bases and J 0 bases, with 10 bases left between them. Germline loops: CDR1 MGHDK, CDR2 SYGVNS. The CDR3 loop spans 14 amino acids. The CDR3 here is CASSVAGTSYEQYF. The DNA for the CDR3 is TGTGCCAGCAGTGTGGCGGGCACCTCCTACGAGCAGTACTTC.

CDR3 in DNA: TGCGCCAGCAGCCAAGACTGGAGCGGGGGTTACAATGAGCAGTTCTTC. Translated: CASSQDWSGGYNEQFF. J is TRBJ2-1 and V is TRBV4-1, with 8 bases aligning to TRBD2. The CDR3 has 16 residues. V was pared by 0 bases and J by 4 bases, with 5 bases of the junction left unmatched. CDR1 and CDR2 (germline): MGHRA, YSYEKL.

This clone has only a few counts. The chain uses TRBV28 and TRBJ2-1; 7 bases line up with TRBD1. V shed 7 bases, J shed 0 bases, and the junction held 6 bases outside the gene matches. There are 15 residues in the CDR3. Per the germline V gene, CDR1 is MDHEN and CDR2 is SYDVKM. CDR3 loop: CASNSWDSSYNEQFF. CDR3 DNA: TGTGCCAGCAACTCTTGGGACAGCTCCTACAATGAGCAGTTCTTC.

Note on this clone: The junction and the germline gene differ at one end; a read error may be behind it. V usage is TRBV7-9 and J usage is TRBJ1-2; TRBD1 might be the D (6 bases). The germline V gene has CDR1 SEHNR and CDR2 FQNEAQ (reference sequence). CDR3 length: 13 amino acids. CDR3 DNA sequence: TGTTCCAGCACCTTGGGGGGGCCGGATGGCTACACCTTC. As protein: CSSTLGGPDGYTF.

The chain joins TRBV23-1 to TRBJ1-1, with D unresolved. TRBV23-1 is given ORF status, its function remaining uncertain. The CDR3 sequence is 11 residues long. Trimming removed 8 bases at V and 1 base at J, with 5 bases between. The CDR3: CASVGNTEAFF. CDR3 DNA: TGCGCCAGCGTCGGGAACACTGAAGCTTTCTTT.

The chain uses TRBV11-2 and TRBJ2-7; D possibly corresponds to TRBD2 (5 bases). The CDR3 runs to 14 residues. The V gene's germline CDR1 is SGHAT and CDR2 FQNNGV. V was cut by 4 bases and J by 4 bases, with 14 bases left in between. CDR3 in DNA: TGTGCCAGCAGCTCCTGGACTGATGTGTACGAGCAGTACTTC. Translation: CASSSWTDVYEQYF.

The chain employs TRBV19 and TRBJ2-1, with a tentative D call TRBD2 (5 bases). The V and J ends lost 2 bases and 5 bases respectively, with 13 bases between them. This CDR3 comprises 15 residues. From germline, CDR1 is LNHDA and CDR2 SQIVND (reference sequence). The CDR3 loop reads CASSIWGEGHNEQFF. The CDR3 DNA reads TGTGCCAGTAGTATATGGGGAGAGGGCCACAATGAGCAGTTCTTC.

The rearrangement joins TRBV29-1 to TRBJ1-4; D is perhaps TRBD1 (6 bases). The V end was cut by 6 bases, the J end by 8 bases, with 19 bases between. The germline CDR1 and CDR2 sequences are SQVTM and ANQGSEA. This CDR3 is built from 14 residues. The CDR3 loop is CSVANTGKGEKLFF. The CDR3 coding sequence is TGCAGCGTGGCCAATACAGGGAAAGGGGAAAAACTGTTTTTT.

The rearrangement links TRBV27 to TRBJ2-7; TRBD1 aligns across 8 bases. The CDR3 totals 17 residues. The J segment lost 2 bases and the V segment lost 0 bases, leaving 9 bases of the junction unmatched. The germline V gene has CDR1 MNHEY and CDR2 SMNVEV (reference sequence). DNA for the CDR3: TGTGCCAGCAGTTTATCGGGTTCGCGACAGGGGCCCTACGAGCAGTACTTC. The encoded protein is CASSLSGSRQGPYEQYF.